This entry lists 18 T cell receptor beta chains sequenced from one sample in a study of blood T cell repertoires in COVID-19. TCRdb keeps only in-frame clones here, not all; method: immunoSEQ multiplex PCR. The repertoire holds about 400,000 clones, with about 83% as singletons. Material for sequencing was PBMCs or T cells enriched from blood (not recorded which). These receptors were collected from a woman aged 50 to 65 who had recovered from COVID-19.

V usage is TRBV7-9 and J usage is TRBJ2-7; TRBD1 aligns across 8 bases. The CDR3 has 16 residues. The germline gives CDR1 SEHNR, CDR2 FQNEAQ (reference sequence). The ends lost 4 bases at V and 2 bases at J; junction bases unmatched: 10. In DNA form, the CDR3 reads TGTGCCAGCAGCTCTTGGGTCGTGACAGGGGCCTACGAGCAGTACTTC. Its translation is CASSSWVVTGAYEQYF. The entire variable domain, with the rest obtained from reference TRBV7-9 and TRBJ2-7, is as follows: DTGVSQNPRHKITKRGQNVTFRCDPISEHNRLYWYRQTLGQGPEFLTYFQNEAQLEKSRLLSDRFSAERPKGSFSTLEIQRTEQGDSAMYLCASSSWVVTGAYEQYFGPGTRLTVT.

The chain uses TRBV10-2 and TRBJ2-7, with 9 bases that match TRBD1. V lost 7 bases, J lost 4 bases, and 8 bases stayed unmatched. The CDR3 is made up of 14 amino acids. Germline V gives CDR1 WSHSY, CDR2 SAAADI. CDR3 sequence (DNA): TGCGCCAGCATCAGAGGGACAGGGTCGTACGAGCAGTACTTC. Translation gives CASIRGTGSYEQYF.

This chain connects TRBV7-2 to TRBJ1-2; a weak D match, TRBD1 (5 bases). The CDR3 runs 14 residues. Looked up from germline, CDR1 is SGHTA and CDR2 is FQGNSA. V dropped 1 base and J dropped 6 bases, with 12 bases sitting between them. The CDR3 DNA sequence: TGTGCCAGCAGCTTAGGTCTTGGCAGGGATGGCTACACCTTC. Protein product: CASSLGLGRDGYTF. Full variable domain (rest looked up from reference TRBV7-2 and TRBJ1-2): GAGVSQSPSNKVTEKGKDVELRCDPISGHTALYWYRQSLGQGLEFLIYFQGNSAPDKSGLPSDRFSAERTGGSVSTLTIQRTQQEDSAVYLCASSLGLGRDGYTFGSGTRLTVV.

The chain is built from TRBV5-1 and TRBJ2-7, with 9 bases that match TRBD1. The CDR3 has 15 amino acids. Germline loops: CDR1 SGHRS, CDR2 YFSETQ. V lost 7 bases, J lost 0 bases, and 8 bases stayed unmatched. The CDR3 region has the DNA TGCGCCAGCGCCCTCCAGACAGGGGGCTCCTACGAGCAGTACTTC. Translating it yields CASALQTGGSYEQYF.

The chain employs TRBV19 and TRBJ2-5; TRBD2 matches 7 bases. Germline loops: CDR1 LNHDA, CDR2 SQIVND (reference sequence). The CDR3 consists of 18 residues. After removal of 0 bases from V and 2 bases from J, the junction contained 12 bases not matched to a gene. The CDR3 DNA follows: TGTGCCAGTAGTATAGAATTTCGGCTAGCGGACATACAAGAGACCCAGTACTTC. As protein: CASSIEFRLADIQETQYF.

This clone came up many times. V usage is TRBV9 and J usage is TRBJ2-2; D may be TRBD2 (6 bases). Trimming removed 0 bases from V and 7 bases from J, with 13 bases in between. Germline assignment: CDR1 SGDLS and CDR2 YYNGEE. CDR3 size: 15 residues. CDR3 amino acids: CASSVAGVSVGELFF. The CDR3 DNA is TGTGCCAGCAGCGTAGCGGGGGTTTCGGTCGGGGAGCTGTTTTTT.

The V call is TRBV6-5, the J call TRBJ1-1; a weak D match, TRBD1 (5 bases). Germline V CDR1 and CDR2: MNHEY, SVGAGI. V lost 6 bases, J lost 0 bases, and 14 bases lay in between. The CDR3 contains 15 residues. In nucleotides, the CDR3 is TGTGCCAGCAGAGACCCCGGGGGGGTGAACACTGAAGCTTTCTTT. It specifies CASRDPGGVNTEAFF.

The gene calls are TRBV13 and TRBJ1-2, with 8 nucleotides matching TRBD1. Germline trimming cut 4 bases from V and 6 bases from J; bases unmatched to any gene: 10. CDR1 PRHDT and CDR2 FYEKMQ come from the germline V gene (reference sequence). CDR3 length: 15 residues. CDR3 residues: CASSSLLDREDGYTF. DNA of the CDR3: TGTGCCAGCAGCTCCCTCTTGGACAGGGAGGATGGCTACACCTTC.

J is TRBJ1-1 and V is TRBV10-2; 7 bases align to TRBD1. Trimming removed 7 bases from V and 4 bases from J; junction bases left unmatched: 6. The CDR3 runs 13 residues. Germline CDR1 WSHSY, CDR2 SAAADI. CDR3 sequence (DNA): TGCGCCAGCACTGTGACAGGGCTCACTGAAGCTTTCTTT. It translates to CASTVTGLTEAFF.

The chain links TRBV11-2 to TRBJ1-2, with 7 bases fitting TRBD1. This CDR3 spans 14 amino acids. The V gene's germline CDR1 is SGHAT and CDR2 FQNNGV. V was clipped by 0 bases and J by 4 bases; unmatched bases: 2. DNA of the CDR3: TGTGCCAGCAGCTTAGAGTCAGGGGGCTATGGCTACACCTTC. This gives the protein CASSLESGGYGYTF. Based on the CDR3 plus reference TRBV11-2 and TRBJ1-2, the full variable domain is EAGVAQSPRYKIIEKRQSVAFWCNPISGHATLYWYQQILGQGPKLLIQFQNNGVVDDSQLPKDRFSAERLKGVDSTLKIQPAKLEDSAVYLCASSLESGGYGYTFGSGTRLTVV.

In nucleotides, the CDR3 is TGTGCCAGTAAAGACAGGAATGAAAAACTGTTTTTT. This encodes CASKDRNEKLFF. The chain links TRBV28 to TRBJ1-4, with TRBD1 as a possible D gene (6 bases). The V end lost 9 bases, the J end lost 5 bases, and 10 bases lay between the germline ends. The germline CDR1 and CDR2 sequences are MDHEN and SYDVKM. This CDR3 contains 12 residues.

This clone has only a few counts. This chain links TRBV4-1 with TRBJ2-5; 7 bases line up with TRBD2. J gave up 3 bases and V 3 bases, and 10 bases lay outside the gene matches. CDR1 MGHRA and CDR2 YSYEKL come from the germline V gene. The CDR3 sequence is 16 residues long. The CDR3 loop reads CASSQSLSGTKETQYF. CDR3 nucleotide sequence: TGCGCCAGCAGCCAGTCTCTTTCCGGGACTAAAGAGACCCAGTACTTC.

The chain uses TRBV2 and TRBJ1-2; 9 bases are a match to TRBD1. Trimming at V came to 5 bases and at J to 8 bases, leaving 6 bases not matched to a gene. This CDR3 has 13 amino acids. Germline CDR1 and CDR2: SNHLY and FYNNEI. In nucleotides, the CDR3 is TGTGCCAGCAGTACAGACAGGGGGAACGGCTACACCTTC. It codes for CASSTDRGNGYTF.

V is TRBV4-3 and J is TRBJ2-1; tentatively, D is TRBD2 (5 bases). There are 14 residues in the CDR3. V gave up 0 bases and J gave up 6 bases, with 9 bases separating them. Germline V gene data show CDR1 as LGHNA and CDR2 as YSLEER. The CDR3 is CASSQERASNEQFF. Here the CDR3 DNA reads TGCGCCAGCAGCCAAGAGCGGGCTTCCAATGAGCAGTTCTTC.

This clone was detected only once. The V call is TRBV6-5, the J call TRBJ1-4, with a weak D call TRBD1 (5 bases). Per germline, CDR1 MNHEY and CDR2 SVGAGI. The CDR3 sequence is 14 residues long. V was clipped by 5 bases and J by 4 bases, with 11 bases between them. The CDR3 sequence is CASSNDRFNEKLFF. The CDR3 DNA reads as TGTGCCAGCAGTAACGACAGATTTAATGAAAAACTGTTTTTT.

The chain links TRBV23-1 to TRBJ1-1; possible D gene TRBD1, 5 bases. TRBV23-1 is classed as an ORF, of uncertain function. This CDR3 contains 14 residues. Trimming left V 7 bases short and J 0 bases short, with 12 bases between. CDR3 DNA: TGCGCCAGCACCCCAGACAGTTTGAACACTGAAGCTTTCTTT. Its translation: CASTPDSLNTEAFF.

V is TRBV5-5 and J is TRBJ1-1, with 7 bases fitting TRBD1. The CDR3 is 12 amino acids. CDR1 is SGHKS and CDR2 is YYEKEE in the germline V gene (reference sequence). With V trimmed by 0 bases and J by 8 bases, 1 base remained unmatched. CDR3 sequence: CASSLEGQEAFF. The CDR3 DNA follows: TGTGCCAGCAGCTTGGAGGGACAGGAAGCTTTCTTT.

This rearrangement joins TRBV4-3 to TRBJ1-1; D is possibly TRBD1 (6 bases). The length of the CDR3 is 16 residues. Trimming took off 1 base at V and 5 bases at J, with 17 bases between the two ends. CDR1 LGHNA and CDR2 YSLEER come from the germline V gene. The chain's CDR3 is CASSQVIGGARTEAFF. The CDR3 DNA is TGCGCCAGCAGCCAAGTCATAGGGGGGGCAAGGACTGAAGCTTTCTTT.